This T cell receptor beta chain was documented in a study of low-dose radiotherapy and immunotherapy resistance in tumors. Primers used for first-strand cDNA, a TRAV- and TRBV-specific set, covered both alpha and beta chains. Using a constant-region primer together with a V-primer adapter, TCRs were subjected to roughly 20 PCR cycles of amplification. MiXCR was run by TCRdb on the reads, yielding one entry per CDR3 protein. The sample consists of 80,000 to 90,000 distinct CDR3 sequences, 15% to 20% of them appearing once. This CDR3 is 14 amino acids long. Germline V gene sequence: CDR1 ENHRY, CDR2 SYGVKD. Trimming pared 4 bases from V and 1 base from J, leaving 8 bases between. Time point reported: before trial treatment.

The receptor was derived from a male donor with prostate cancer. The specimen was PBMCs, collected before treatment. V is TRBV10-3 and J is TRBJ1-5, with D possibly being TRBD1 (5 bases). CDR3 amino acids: CAISVGASNQPQHF. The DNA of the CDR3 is TGTGCCATCAGTGTAGGGGCCAGCAATCAGCCCCAGCATTTT.